A single sample gave rise to the 9 T cell receptor beta chains below, sequenced in a study of blood T cells in healthy people across ages. For the second PCR, which ran for about 7 to 11 cycles, a sample-barcoded 5' primer and a J-beta primer mix were used. Each CDR3 protein is one row after TCRdb ran MiXCR on the 5' RACE reads. The table records more than 1 million distinct CDR3 sequences, less than 50% of them present only once. The source material was blood. The source of these receptors is a woman aged 55-70 years in good health.

This clonotype was seen repeatedly, ten times or more. The gene calls are TRBV6-2 or TRBV6-3 and TRBJ1-2; D unclear. Germline CDR1 and CDR2: MNHEY and SVGEGT. The V gene lost 7 bases and the J gene lost 2 bases, with 14 bases spanning the gap. The CDR3 length is 14 residues. The CDR3 region is CASKTPGTNYGYTF. CDR3 coding DNA: TGTGCCAGCAAAACACCGGGCACCAACTATGGCTACACCTTC.

The chain carries TRBV7-9 and TRBJ1-1; the D gene is possibly TRBD1 (6 bases). This CDR3 has 16 amino acids. Germline V lookup: CDR1 SEHNR, CDR2 FQNEAQ (reference sequence). V shed 1 base and J shed 6 bases, with 18 bases lying between them. CDR3 sequence: CASSLVGGGSLPEAFF. DNA of the CDR3: TGTGCCAGCAGCTTAGTAGGGGGAGGGTCTCTCCCTGAAGCTTTCTTT. Variable domain in full (rest from reference TRBV7-9 and TRBJ1-1): DTGVSQNPRHKITKRGQNVTFRCDPISEHNRLYWYRQTLGQGPEFLTYFQNEAQLEKSRLLSDRFSAERPKGSFSTLEIQRTEQGDSAMYLCASSLVGGGSLPEAFFGQGTRLTVV.

The genes are TRBV12-3 or TRBV12-4 and TRBJ1-4, with no clear D. V was clipped by 8 bases and J by 8 bases, with 15 bases between them. This CDR3 has 13 amino acids. This CDR3 reads CASGKVSREKLFF. Written as DNA, the CDR3 is TGTGCCAGCGGAAAGGTATCCCGGGAAAAACTGTTTTTT.

This clonotype has more than one count but fewer than ten. This rearrangement joins TRBV7-2 to TRBJ2-1; D might be TRBD1 (6 bases). The J call may be faulty, since TRBJ2-7 better matches the DNA end. CDR1 is SGHTA and CDR2 is FQGNSA in the germline V gene. The CDR3 runs 15 residues. The CDR3 sequence is CASSLVTGSYNEQYF. The DNA for the CDR3 is TGTGCCAGCAGCTTAGTCACAGGGTCCTACAATGAGCAGTACTTC.

The chain carries TRBV6-5 and TRBJ2-1; 8 bases fit TRBD1. The germline V gene has CDR1 MNHEY and CDR2 SVGAGI. The length of the CDR3 is 16 residues. The ends lost 0 bases at V and 3 bases at J; junction bases unmatched: 4. In nucleotides, the CDR3 is TGTGCCAGCAGTTACTCGATACAGGGGGTCTACAATGAGCAGTTCTTC. This encodes CASSYSIQGVYNEQFF.

This clonotype has just a few counts. The chain is built from TRBV7-2 and TRBJ2-7, with D perhaps assigned TRBD1 or TRBD2 (5 bases each). The CDR3 loop spans 15 amino acids. From germline, CDR1 is SGHTA and CDR2 FQGNSA. Trimming shortened V by 5 bases and J by 0 bases, and 14 bases separated the two germline ends. In DNA, the CDR3 is TGTGCCAGCAGCCACATGGGACGGAACTCCTACGAGCAGTACTTC. Protein product: CASSHMGRNSYEQYF.

The V gene is TRBV10-3, the J gene TRBJ2-2; 8 bases are a match to TRBD2. The CDR3 is 16 residues long. Germline CDR1 ENHRY, CDR2 SYGVKD. V trimming: 6 bases; J trimming: 6 bases; junction bases outside the gene matches: 12. The CDR3 DNA follows: TGTGCCATCAGCCCTGTTAGGGCGGGAGGCTCCGGGGAGCTGTTTTTT. This codes for CAISPVRAGGSGELFF.

Only a few counts were recorded for this clonotype. The chain employs TRBV20-1 and TRBJ2-1; weak D call: TRBD1 (6 bases). The CDR3 is 15 amino acids. The germline CDR1 and CDR2 sequences are DFQATT and SNEGSKA (reference sequence). V dropped 6 bases and J dropped 5 bases, with 20 bases sitting between them. The chain's CDR3 is CSANNLSGTHNEQFF. The CDR3 DNA follows: TGCAGTGCAAACAATTTGTCCGGGACACACAATGAGCAGTTCTTC.

The CDR3 bases are TGCAGCGTTGGCCCAGGGGCCCCTCTGAACACTGAAGCTTTCTTT. Its protein is CSVGPGAPLNTEAFF. This chain joins TRBV29-1 and TRBJ1-1; D is possibly TRBD1 (6 bases). The CDR3 is made up of 15 amino acids. Germline loops: CDR1 SQVTM, CDR2 ANQGSEA. Trimming pared 4 bases from V and 0 bases from J, leaving 15 bases between.